This T cell receptor (beta chain) was profiled in a study of regulatory T cells in long-lasting Graves disease. Findings and caveats of the study: Persistent disease exhibited a predilection for TRBV28, TRBJ1-2 and TRBJ2-5. New patients shared around 1,000 public clonotypes, and persistent patients shared more, with 2,500 to 3,000. TCR diversity was lower in persistent Graves' patients (versus newly diagnosed ones).

On this clonotype itself: Its antigen is unknown.

Looked up from germline, CDR1 is SGHAT and CDR2 is FQNNGV. This CDR3 comprises 12 residues. V was clipped by 4 bases and J by 3 bases, with 6 bases between them. The time point here: persistent/refractory GD, antithyroid drugs over 5 years with positive TRAb. Isolated PBMC RNA provided the starting material for the TCR library. Combining iRepertoire HTBI primers with Arm-PCR of CDR3 regions, the authors built TCR beta libraries. From the multiplex PCR reads, TCRdb called clonotypes with MiXCR, one entry per CDR3 protein. The repertoire has roughly 450,000 distinct CDR3 sequences, less than 25% of them found once; the top ten carry 7% to 10%.

The clonotype originates from a female donor with Graves disease. Material: peripheral blood mononuclear cells (PBMCs), obtained when the disease was refractory, from a patient treated with antithyroid drugs. The rearrangement joins TRBV11-2 to TRBJ1-1; D is undetermined. The CDR3 region is CASSYPDTEAFF. The CDR3 bases are TGTGCCAGCAGCTACCCGGACACTGAAGCTTTCTTT.